The 20 T cell receptor beta chains presented below share a single source sample, sequenced in a study of CD8 T cells in ankylosing spondylitis. TCRdb analysed the 5' RACE reads with MiXCR anew, one entry per CDR3 protein. The data contain 150,000 or so distinct CDR3 sequences, roughly 34% of them singletons. Sequenced input: synovial fluid, either unsorted or a sorted T cell fraction (not recorded which). These receptors all come from a male donor with ankylosing spondylitis.

This clonotype was counted a few times. The V gene is TRBV24-1, the J gene TRBJ2-3; D perhaps matches TRBD2 (6 bases). Germline-derived CDR1 and CDR2 are KGHDR and SFDVKD. Trimming pared 6 bases from V and 0 bases from J, leaving 15 bases between. The CDR3 runs 16 residues. Here the CDR3 reads CATSSSLGTSTDTQYF. For the CDR3, the DNA is TGTGCCACCAGTTCTTCCCTCGGGACTAGCACAGATACGCAGTATTTT.

The CDR3 spells CASSEATGGGYGYTF. CDR3 sequence (DNA): TGTGCCAGCAGTGAAGCGACAGGCGGAGGCTATGGCTACACCTTC. The chain carries TRBV25-1 and TRBJ1-2; D may be TRBD1 (6 bases). Germline V gene lookup returns CDR1 MGHDK and CDR2 SYGVNS. The CDR3 sequence is 15 residues long. The germline V and J ends were trimmed by 2 bases and 4 bases, with 14 bases remaining between them.

The table lists this clonotype with a few counts. This chain uses TRBV7-3 with TRBJ2-5; D is undetermined. Deletions cut 4 bases from V and 2 bases from J, with 8 bases between. CDR1 SGHTA and CDR2 FQGTGA come from the germline V gene. This CDR3 has 13 residues. CDR3 nucleotides: TGTGCCAGCAGCTCGACCCTACAAGAGACCCAGTACTTC. Its protein product is CASSSTLQETQYF.

The chain recombines TRBV20-1 with TRBJ2-5; no reliable D call. The V end was cut by 1 base, the J end by 4 bases, with 7 bases between. There are 12 residues in the CDR3. Looked up from germline, CDR1 is DFQATT and CDR2 is SNEGSKA (reference sequence). The CDR3 protein is CSARGPPETQYF. In DNA, the CDR3 is TGCAGTGCTAGAGGGCCTCCAGAGACCCAGTACTTC.

The chain recombines TRBV5-1 with TRBJ1-3; 8 bases map to TRBD1. V lost 4 bases, J lost 4 bases, and 16 bases stayed unmatched. From germline, CDR1 is SGHRS and CDR2 YFSETQ. The CDR3 contains 18 residues. This chain's CDR3 is CASSPNYDQGARGNTIYF. In DNA form, the CDR3 reads TGCGCCAGCAGCCCGAACTACGACCAGGGGGCGCGAGGAAACACCATATATTTT.

This clonotype showed up just a few times. The V and J genes are TRBV5-1 and TRBJ1-2; 8 bases are shared with TRBD1. The CDR3 length is 13 residues. V dropped 4 bases and J dropped 8; count of bases not matched to a gene: 7. The germline CDR1 and CDR2 sequences are SGHRS and YFSETQ. In nucleotides, the CDR3 is TGCGCCAGCAGCCCCTTGGACAGGGCGGGCTACACCTTC. Protein product: CASSPLDRAGYTF.

This clonotype was seen a few times. The chain uses TRBV5-1 and TRBJ2-5; no firm D call. V lost 4 bases and J 2 bases, leaving 12 bases between the germline ends. The CDR3 covers 14 residues. Looked up from germline, CDR1 is SGHRS and CDR2 is YFSETQ. The CDR3 DNA follows: TGCGCCAGCAGCCCTAGTTGGGCACAAGAGACCCAGTACTTC. Translated, it gives CASSPSWAQETQYF.

A single count supports this clonotype. The J gene is TRBJ2-1, the V gene TRBV28, with 12 bases identical to TRBD1. Germline CDR1 MDHEN, CDR2 SYDVKM. The ends lost 2 bases at V and 7 bases at J; junction bases unmatched: 9. The CDR3 has 17 residues. The chain's CDR3 is CASSLIGTGGFKNEQFF. The CDR3 bases are TGTGCCAGCAGTTTAATCGGGACAGGGGGCTTTAAAAATGAGCAGTTCTTC.

This clonotype was seen a few times. J is TRBJ1-3 and V is TRBV7-9, with a weak D call TRBD1 (5 bases). The CDR3 contains 17 residues. V was shortened by 0 bases and J by 5 bases, with 17 bases between the two germline ends. CDR1 is SEHNR, CDR2 FQNEAQ, per germline (reference sequence). CDR3 amino acids: CASSLATGTGARNTIYF. The CDR3 region has the DNA TGTGCCAGCAGCTTAGCGACCGGGACCGGAGCTCGAAACACCATATATTTT.

The rearrangement links TRBV9 to TRBJ2-1, with 12 bases that match TRBD2. The CDR3 contains 15 residues. The junction had 5 bases not matched to a gene; V was cut back by 3 bases and J by 7 bases. Germline V gene sequence: CDR1 SGDLS, CDR2 YYNGEE. The CDR3 nucleotides are TGTGCCAGCAGCGCCCGGACTAGCGGGGTTAATGAGCAGTTCTTC. Translating it yields CASSARTSGVNEQFF.

This clonotype showed up just a few times. The chain joins TRBV12-3 or TRBV12-4 to TRBJ2-7; D remains ambiguous. The CDR3 consists of 13 residues. Deletions cut 3 bases from V and 2 bases from J, with 8 bases between. The CDR3 loop reads CASSFSRTYEQYF. In DNA, the CDR3 is TGTGCCAGCAGTTTTTCCAGAACCTACGAGCAGTACTTC.

This chain uses TRBV12-3 or TRBV12-4 with TRBJ2-3; D gene ambiguous. CDR3 length: 13 amino acids. Trimming removed 1 base from V and 4 bases from J, with 6 bases in between. The CDR3 bases are TGTGCCAGCAGTTTAGTCGCTGCAGATACGCAGTATTTT. This translates into CASSLVAADTQYF.

V usage is TRBV5-1 and J usage is TRBJ1-5, with D unclear. Trimming pared 0 bases from V and 2 bases from J, leaving 9 bases between. The CDR3 runs to 15 residues. Germline V gives CDR1 SGHRS, CDR2 YFSETQ. The DNA of the CDR3 is TGCGCCAGCAGCTTGGAAGGGTACGGCAATCAGCCCCAGCATTTT. Translated, it gives CASSLEGYGNQPQHF.

The J gene is TRBJ2-2, the V gene TRBV2; D is perhaps TRBD1 or TRBD2 (5 bases each). V was cut by 7 bases and J by 6 bases, with 12 bases left in between. CDR1 is SNHLY, CDR2 FYNNEI, per germline. This CDR3 is built from 13 residues. The CDR3 DNA follows: TGTGCCAGCAACCCCCGGGGCCCCGGGGAGCTGTTTTTT. This gives the protein CASNPRGPGELFF.

The chain carries TRBV28 and TRBJ1-2, with unresolved D. Germline CDR1 MDHEN, CDR2 SYDVKM. The CDR3 sequence is 14 residues long. V was trimmed by 3 bases and J by 0 bases, leaving 8 bases between them. The CDR3 DNA is TGTGCCAGCAGTTTTGAGAGGCCTAACTATGGCTACACCTTC. Translating gives CASSFERPNYGYTF.

This clonotype has a count of ten or more. V usage is TRBV5-8 and J usage is TRBJ1-5; a possible D gene is TRBD1 (5 bases). Germline V gene data show CDR1 as SGHTS and CDR2 as YDEGEE. The CDR3 contains 14 residues. Deletions cut 2 bases from V and 4 bases from J, with 10 bases between. In DNA form, the CDR3 reads TGTGCCAGCAGCTTTGGAGGGGTGAATCAGCCCCAGCATTTT. It encodes CASSFGGVNQPQHF.

This clonotype has just a few counts. The chain combines TRBV7-2 with TRBJ2-1; 10 bases map to TRBD2. Trimming at V came to 1 base and at J to 7 bases, leaving 4 bases not matched to a gene. The CDR3 loop spans 15 amino acids. Germline lookup yields CDR1 SGHTA and CDR2 FQGNSA. The CDR3 sequence is CASSLVVTSGNEQFF. As DNA, the CDR3 is TGTGCCAGCAGCTTAGTAGTGACTAGCGGGAATGAGCAGTTCTTC. Drawing the rest from reference TRBV7-2 and TRBJ2-1, the complete variable domain is GAGVSQSPSNKVTEKGKDVELRCDPISGHTALYWYRQSLGQGLEFLIYFQGNSAPDKSGLPSDRFSAERTGGSVSTLTIQRTQQEDSAVYLCASSLVVTSGNEQFFGPGTRLTVL.

This clonotype was counted between two and nine times. V and J are TRBV12-3 or TRBV12-4 and TRBJ2-7, with 7 bases matching TRBD1. The CDR3 contains 15 residues. The V and J ends lost 4 bases and 4 bases, in that order; junction bases with no gene match: 10. CDR3 sequence reads: CASSSRDRELYEQYF. The CDR3 nucleotides are TGTGCCAGCAGTTCCAGAGACAGGGAGCTTTACGAGCAGTACTTC.

The V call is TRBV5-1, the J call TRBJ2-7, with 11 positions matching TRBD1. Losses at the gene ends were 0 bases for V and 4 bases for J; bases not matched to a gene: 9. CDR1 SGHRS and CDR2 YFSETQ come from the germline V gene. This CDR3 region has 17 residues. This CDR3 reads CASSLALTGTGGYEQYF. The DNA for the CDR3 is TGCGCCAGCAGCTTGGCGCTAACCGGGACAGGGGGGTACGAGCAGTACTTC.

This chain links TRBV6-1 with TRBJ1-5; TRBD1 aligns across 9 bases. The CDR3 extends over 15 amino acids. Trimming at V came to 6 bases and at J to 6 bases, leaving 9 bases not matched to a gene. Germline assignment: CDR1 MNHNS and CDR2 SASEGT. Here the CDR3 DNA reads TGTGCCAGCAGCACTACAGGGGGCGTCGGTCAGCCCCAGCATTTT. Its protein is CASSTTGGVGQPQHF.